This entry lists 28 T cell receptor beta chains sequenced from one sample in a study of T cell responses to AZD1222 COVID-19 vaccine. The assay was immunoSEQ multiplex PCR, and TCRdb's table has in-frame clones only and misses some. In the table there are approximately 140,000 clones, about 95% of which are singletons. The starting material was peripheral blood, obtained on day 0 of AZD1222 vaccination. Every receptor here comes from an adult in good health.

A note on this clone: An end of the junction differs from the germline gene, which may be a read error. This chain links TRBV3-1 (or the pseudogene TRBV3-2) with TRBJ2-5; 9 nucleotides line up with TRBD1. Germline V gene lookup returns CDR1 LGHDT and CDR2 YNNKEL (reference sequence). CDR3 size: 13 residues. The CDR3 sequence is CASSRNAQGAVDF. The CDR3 region has the DNA TGTGCCAGCAGCCGGAATGCACAGGGGGCCGTCGACTTC.

This chain uses TRBV7-3 with TRBJ1-1; D is unclear. Germline CDR1 SGHTA, CDR2 FQGTGA. Deletions cut 5 bases from V and 8 bases from J, with 12 bases between. CDR3 length: 12 residues. CDR3 nucleotides: TGTGCCAGCAGCCCCAAGGTGGGGGAAGCTTTCTTT. It is translated as CASSPKVGEAFF.

This clone was observed a single time. The chain recombines TRBV4-3 with TRBJ1-4; D is possibly TRBD1 (6 bases). The CDR3 is 14 amino acids. V was shortened by 0 bases and J by 4 bases, with 6 bases between the two germline ends. Germline V gives CDR1 LGHNA, CDR2 YSLEER. The CDR3 DNA reads as TGCGCCAGCAGCCAAGACAGGGGTAATGAAAAACTGTTTTTT. Translated, it gives CASSQDRGNEKLFF.

The chain uses TRBV6-5 and TRBJ1-2; no clear D gene. This CDR3 is built from 13 residues. The V gene's germline CDR1 is MNHEY and CDR2 SVGAGI. Trimming removed 6 bases from V and 0 bases from J, with 8 bases in between. For the CDR3, the DNA is TGTGCCAGCAGATCGGGCCCTAACTATGGCTACACCTTC. Its translation is CASRSGPNYGYTF.

The chain carries TRBV10-3 and TRBJ1-3, with D hard to call. The length of the CDR3 is 15 residues. Trimming removed 3 bases at V and 0 bases at J, with 9 bases between. Germline assignment: CDR1 ENHRY and CDR2 SYGVKD. The CDR3 loop is CAISDNFNSGNTIYF. The CDR3 bases are TGTGCCATCAGTGACAACTTCAACTCTGGAAACACCATATATTTT.

The chain employs TRBV30 and TRBJ1-2; perhaps TRBD1 as D (6 bases). The length of the CDR3 is 14 residues. Trimming cost V 0 bases and J 6 bases, with 14 bases left between them. The germline CDR1 and CDR2 sequences are GTSNPN and SVGIG (reference sequence). The CDR3 DNA sequence: TGTGCCTGGAGTGTACTAGACAGGAAAGATGGCTACACCTTC. It yields the protein CAWSVLDRKDGYTF. The variable domain in full, completed from reference TRBV30 and TRBJ1-2, reads SQTIHQWPATLVQPVGSPLSLECTVEGTSNPNLYWYRQAAGRGLQLLFYSVGIGQISSEVPQNLSASRPQDRQFILSSKKLLLSDSGFYLCAWSVLDRKDGYTFGSGTRLTVV.

The chain joins TRBV6-5 to TRBJ1-5, with a possible D match to TRBD1 (6 bases). The CDR3 contains 15 residues. Germline lookup yields CDR1 MNHEY and CDR2 SVGAGI. Between the trimmed V and J ends, which lost 6 bases and 2 bases, there was a span of 14 bases. CDR3: CASRGGSTGNQPQHF. CDR3 bases: TGTGCCAGCAGAGGGGGTAGTACGGGCAATCAGCCCCAGCATTTT.

The chain employs TRBV20-1 and TRBJ2-7; 9 bases are shared with TRBD2. The CDR3 extends over 13 amino acids. Germline assignment: CDR1 DFQATT and CDR2 SNEGSKA (reference sequence). V lost 3 bases, J lost 5 bases, and 5 bases stayed unmatched. CDR3 DNA sequence: TGCAGTGCTAGTAGCGGGAGCCGCCACGAGCAGTACGTC. Translation gives CSASSGSRHEQYV.

This clone was counted a single time. This chain uses TRBV19 with TRBJ2-3; 8 bases line up with TRBD2. V lost 5 bases to trimming and J lost 4 bases; unmatched junction nucleotides: 11. Germline CDR1 is LNHDA and CDR2 is SQIVND (reference sequence). This CDR3 comprises 16 residues. The CDR3 here is CASSPESGRMSDTQYF. CDR3 sequence (DNA): TGTGCCAGTAGTCCCGAGAGCGGGAGAATGTCAGATACGCAGTATTTT.

The rearrangement links TRBV19 to TRBJ1-5, with TRBD1 matching over 7 bases. Germline V gene data show CDR1 as LNHDA and CDR2 as SQIVND (reference sequence). This CDR3 is 15 amino acids long. V was pared by 6 bases and J by 0 bases, with 5 bases of the junction left unmatched. CDR3 bases: TGTGCCAGTAGGGTACAGGGGAATAGCAATCAGCCCCAGCATTTT. It codes for CASRVQGNSNQPQHF.

The V and J genes are TRBV28 and TRBJ2-2; D may be TRBD1 (6 bases). The CDR3 length is 16 residues. Germline lookup yields CDR1 MDHEN and CDR2 SYDVKM. V was trimmed by 6 bases and J by 6 bases, leaving 20 bases between them. CDR3 DNA sequence: TGTGCCAGCAGCCGCGTGGTCAGAGGGGGACCCGGGGAGCTGTTTTTT. As protein: CASSRVVRGGPGELFF. Full variable domain (remainder filled in from reference TRBV28 and TRBJ2-2): DVKVTQSSRYLVKRTGEKVFLECVQDMDHENMFWYRQDPGLGLRLIYFSYDVKMKEKGDIPEGYSVSREKKERFSLILESASTNQTSMYLCASSRVVRGGPGELFFGEGSRLTVL.

The V call is TRBV10-3, the J call TRBJ1-6; D gene ambiguous. Trimming cost V 3 bases and J 10 bases, with 7 bases left between them. The germline V gene encodes CDR1 ENHRY and CDR2 SYGVKD. This CDR3 is built from 12 residues. This CDR3 is CAISEGLSPLHF. The CDR3 nucleotides read TGTGCCATCAGTGAAGGGTTATCACCCCTCCACTTT.

On this clone itself: The CDR3 does not close with the conserved phenylalanine or tryptophan, likely indicating a read error. The DNA is omitted, as the CDR3 cannot be located on it reliably, and the CDR3 follows TCRdb's listing. V is TRBV29-1 and J is TRBJ1-4; no DNA check was done on the table's D call, TRBD1. With termini counted, the CDR3 has 9 amino acids. Germline V gene sequence: CDR1 SQVTM, CDR2 ANQGSEA. CDR3 sequence reads: CSVPRWTDS.

The count of this clone is one. This chain connects TRBV4-1 to TRBJ2-3; no clear D. Trimming removed 0 bases from V and 1 base from J, with 5 bases in between. Germline loops: CDR1 MGHRA, CDR2 YSYEKL. This CDR3 contains 14 residues. CDR3: CASSQDMGTDTQYF. The CDR3 region has the DNA TGCGCCAGCAGCCAAGATATGGGCACAGATACGCAGTATTTT.

V gene TRBV18 combines with J gene TRBJ2-7; 8 nucleotides agree with TRBD2. Germline V gives CDR1 KGHSH, CDR2 LQKENI. J lost 3 bases, V lost 6 bases, and 4 bases had no gene match. The CDR3 contains 13 residues. The CDR3 loop reads CASSTGTSYEQYV. In DNA form, the CDR3 reads TGTGCCAGCTCCACAGGGACTAGCTACGAGCAGTACGTC.

This clone was recorded once. The V gene is TRBV7-2, the J gene TRBJ2-1; unclear D gene. The ends were cut back, 4 bases at V and 8 bases at J, with 6 bases in the middle. Germline assignment: CDR1 SGHTA and CDR2 FQGNSA. This CDR3 comprises 11 residues. CDR3 amino acids: CASSSIDEQFF. The CDR3 nucleotides are TGTGCCAGCAGCTCGATTGATGAGCAGTTCTTC.

The chain combines TRBV18 with TRBJ2-3; 9 bases agree with TRBD1. Germline V lookup: CDR1 KGHSH, CDR2 LQKENI. The CDR3 contains 18 residues. V lost 3 bases to trimming and J lost 2 bases; unmatched junction nucleotides: 12. This CDR3 is CASSPNLSGTGITDTQYF. CDR3 coding DNA: TGTGCCAGCTCACCTAACCTGTCCGGGACAGGGATCACAGATACGCAGTATTTT. Based on the CDR3 plus reference TRBV18 and TRBJ2-3, the full variable domain is NAGVMQNPRHLVRRRGQEARLRCSPMKGHSHVYWYRQLPEEGLKFMVYLQKENIIDESGMPKERFSAEFPKEGPSILRIQQVVRGDSAAYFCASSPNLSGTGITDTQYFGPGTRLTVL.

The J gene is TRBJ1-1, the V gene TRBV18; 9 bases line up with TRBD1. The CDR3 extends over 13 amino acids. V dropped 3 bases and J dropped 7; count of bases not matched to a gene: 3. Germline V gives CDR1 KGHSH, CDR2 LQKENI. The CDR3 coding sequence is TGTGCCAGCTCACCCGGACAGGGGATTGAAGCTTTCTTT. It encodes CASSPGQGIEAFF.

The chain is built from TRBV6-5 and TRBJ1-1, with D maybe TRBD1 (6 bases). The V gene's germline CDR1 is MNHEY and CDR2 SVGAGI. This CDR3 is 16 amino acids long. V was trimmed by 2 bases and J by 5 bases, leaving 18 bases between them. CDR3 nucleotides: TGTGCCAGCAGTTACGATTTTTTCGGGGGCGGGACTGAAGCTTTCTTT. Translating it yields CASSYDFFGGGTEAFF.

The chain combines TRBV24-1 with TRBJ2-1, with 8 bases lining up with TRBD1. Germline CDR1 and CDR2: KGHDR and SFDVKD. Trimming removed 4 bases from V and 6 bases from J; junction bases left unmatched: 10. The CDR3 extends over 16 amino acids. CDR3 DNA: TGTGCCACCAGTGACCCGGGGACAGGAAGTGGCAATGAGCAGTTCTTC. Residues: CATSDPGTGSGNEQFF.

This chain's CDR3 is CAWSASSDAQYF. In DNA, the CDR3 is TGTGCCTGGAGCGCTTCTAGCGATGCGCAGTATTTT. The chain links TRBV30 to TRBJ2-3, with D possibly TRBD2 on 6 matching bases. The CDR3 contains 12 residues. The germline V gene has CDR1 GTSNPN and CDR2 SVGIG (reference sequence). Trimming stripped 3 bases from V and 10 bases from J, with 14 bases between.

The chain is built from TRBV6-5 and TRBJ1-1; TRBD1 matches 10 bases. The V gene end was trimmed by 2 bases and the J gene end by 2 bases; junction bases not matched to a gene: 5. This CDR3 is built from 16 residues. Germline V gene sequence: CDR1 MNHEY, CDR2 SVGAGI. CDR3 sequence: CASSYGTGAFNTEAFF. The CDR3 coding sequence is TGTGCCAGCAGTTACGGGACAGGGGCATTTAACACTGAAGCTTTCTTT.

The rearrangement links TRBV18 to TRBJ2-4; D unclear. CDR3 length equals 16 residues. Trimming removed 3 bases from V and 0 bases from J, with 12 bases in between. The germline V gene has CDR1 KGHSH and CDR2 LQKENI. DNA of the CDR3: TGTGCCAGCTCACCCCAGGCTCTTCTAGCCAAAAACATTCAGTACTTC. It translates to CASSPQALLAKNIQYF.

The chain carries TRBV18 and TRBJ1-1; 8 nucleotides agree with TRBD1. CDR1 is KGHSH and CDR2 is LQKENI in the germline V gene. The CDR3 consists of 13 residues. After removal of 5 bases from V and 6 bases from J, the junction contained 5 bases not matched to a gene. The chain's CDR3 is CASSTGQGAEAFF. The CDR3 coding sequence is TGTGCCAGCTCAACAGGACAGGGCGCTGAAGCTTTCTTT. The full variable domain, completed using reference TRBV18 and TRBJ1-1, is NAGVMQNPRHLVRRRGQEARLRCSPMKGHSHVYWYRQLPEEGLKFMVYLQKENIIDESGMPKERFSAEFPKEGPSILRIQQVVRGDSAAYFCASSTGQGAEAFFGQGTRLTVV.

The chain recombines TRBV16 with TRBJ1-1; D unclear. The CDR3 length is 13 residues. Looked up from germline, CDR1 is KGHSY and CDR2 is FQNENV. Trimming took 3 bases from V and 4 from J, leaving 9 bases between them. CDR3 bases: TGTGCCAGCAGCCAGTCCAGGAGCACTGAAGCTTTCTTT. Protein sequence: CASSQSRSTEAFF.

This chain joins TRBV12-3 or TRBV12-4 and TRBJ2-3; no definite D call. The germline V and J ends were trimmed by 11 bases and 1 base, with 13 bases remaining between them. The CDR3 is made up of 13 amino acids. The CDR3 loop is CAAGSRGTDTQYF. CDR3 nucleotide sequence: TGTGCCGCAGGCAGTCGGGGCACAGATACGCAGTATTTT.

The chain's CDR3 is CASSSFYEQFF. In DNA form, the CDR3 reads TGTGCCAGCAGCTCCTTCTATGAGCAGTTCTTC. This chain links TRBV5-6 with TRBJ2-1; D uncertain. The V end lost 3 bases, the J end lost 8 bases, and 6 bases lay between the germline ends. The CDR3 contains 11 residues. The germline V gene has CDR1 SGHDT and CDR2 YYEEEE.

The J gene is TRBJ1-3, the V gene TRBV5-4, with D unclear. Trimming took 0 bases from V and 2 from J, leaving 9 bases between them. The CDR3 consists of 15 residues. Germline CDR1 reads SGHNT; CDR2 reads YYREEE (reference sequence). CDR3 nucleotide sequence: TGTGCCAGCAGCTTGGGGAGGTCCCCTGGAAACACCATATATTTT. It specifies CASSLGRSPGNTIYF. The full variable domain, with the rest looked up from reference TRBV5-4 and TRBJ1-3, is ETGVTQSPTHLIKTRGQQVTLRCSSQSGHNTVSWYQQALGQGPQFIFQYYREEENGRGNFPPRFSGLQFPNYSSELNVNALELDDSALYLCASSLGRSPGNTIYFGEGSWLTVV.